These T cell receptor beta chains were read from a single sample in a study of regulatory T cells in long-lasting Graves disease. TCRdb used MiXCR to reprocess the multiplex PCR reads, holding one entry per CDR3 protein. The profile shows some 420,000 distinct CDR3 sequences, about 20% of them singletons. The specimen was peripheral blood mononuclear cells (PBMCs), collected when the disease was refractory, from a patient treated with antithyroid drugs. All receptors come from a female donor with Graves disease. CDR3s include the opening cysteine and the closing phenylalanine or tryptophan. Each record gives: D gene, J gene, V gene, clone size, CDR3 protein, CDR3 DNA. D genes are given only for firm matches. Clone size is not always given. Where it is, it says once, few, many or a class for expanded clones.

.,TRBJ1-1,TRBV28,many,CASSAGFTEAFF,TGTGCCAGCAGCGCAGGGTTCACTGAAGCTTTCTTT
.,TRBJ1-4,TRBV6-1,few,CASRQNDEKLFF,TGTGCCAGCCGACAGAACGATGAAAAACTGTTTTTT
.,TRBJ1-2,TRBV20-1,many,CSARDAVEGYTF,TGCAGTGCTAGAGATGCGGTTGAAGGCTACACCTTC
.,TRBJ1-1,TRBV6-1,.,CASRILGGNTEAFF,TGTGCCAGCAGGATACTAGGGGGGAACACTGAAGCTTTCTTT
TRBD1,TRBJ1-2,TRBV28,many,CASRFKRGLNYGYTF,TGTGCCAGCAGGTTTAAAAGGGGGCTTAACTATGGCTACACCTTC
.,TRBJ2-5,TRBV15,.,CATSTQGGETQYF,TGTGCCACCAGCACCCAAGGGGGGGAGACCCAGTACTTC
.,TRBJ2-2,TRBV12-3/TRBV12-4,once,CASRSFLVSGELFF,TGTGCCAGCCGCTCCTTCTTGGTGTCCGGGGAGCTGTTTTTT
.,TRBJ1-4,TRBV7-8,many,CASSGRLGNEKLFF,TGTGCCAGCAGTGGGAGGTTAGGGAATGAAAAACTGTTTTTT
.,TRBJ1-4,TRBV7-2,many,CASRAFATNEKLFF,TGTGCCAGCAGAGCCTTTGCAACTAATGAAAAACTGTTTTTT
.,TRBJ2-7,TRBV7-2,many,CASSSDPTYEQYF,TGTGCCAGCAGCTCCGACCCGACCTACGAGCAGTACTTC
.,TRBJ1-6,TRBV3-1,.,CASSQAETAYNSPLHF,TGTGCCAGCAGCCAAGCCGAGACGGCCTATAATTCACCCCTCCACTTT
TRBD1,TRBJ2-1,TRBV19,.,CASSIGTGYSQFF,TGTGCCAGTAGTATAGGGACAGGGTATTCTCAGTTCTTC
TRBD2,TRBJ2-5,TRBV11-1,many,CASSHGSSGSGETQYF,TGTGCCAGCAGCCACGGGTCTAGCGGGAGTGGAGAGACCCAGTACTTC
.,TRBJ1-5,TRBV7-8,few,CASSFRDPYQPQHF,TGTGCCAGCAGCTTCAGGGACCCGTATCAGCCCCAGCATTTT
.,TRBJ2-7,TRBV20-1,few,CSASPFTLSEQYF,TGCAGTGCTAGTCCCTTTACCCTCAGCGAGCAGTACTTC
TRBD1,TRBJ2-7,TRBV11-1,many,CASTKTGSGEQYF,TGTGCCAGCACCAAGACAGGGTCGGGCGAGCAGTACTTC
.,TRBJ2-5,TRBV7-8,many,CASSLVRKMAGRQETQYF,TGTGCCAGCAGCTTAGTGCGGAAGATGGCGGGACGACAAGAGACCCAGTACTTC
.,TRBJ1-1,TRBV30,.,CAWSRGGAEAFF,TGTGCCTGGTCCCGGGGAGGGGCTGAAGCTTTCTTT
TRBD1,TRBJ2-2,TRBV12-3/TRBV12-4,many,CASIFGQVTGELFF,TGTGCCAGCATCTTCGGACAGGTTACCGGGGAGCTGTTTTTT
.,TRBJ2-2,TRBV10-3,many,CAIRPGRDGGELFF,TGTGCCATCCGTCCAGGCCGGGACGGCGGGGAGCTGTTTTTT
.,TRBJ2-2,TRBV5-1,few,CASSLDVETGELFF,TGCGCCAGCAGCTTGGATGTAGAAACCGGGGAGCTGTTTTTT
.,TRBJ1-5,TRBV6-1,many,CASKNGGGSGSNQPQHF,TGTGCCAGCAAAAATGGAGGGGGGAGCGGTAGCAATCAGCCCCAGCATTTT
.,TRBJ1-2,TRBV12-3/TRBV12-4,many,CASSFGQVGGYTF,TGTGCCAGCAGTTTTGGTCAGGTCGGAGGCTACACCTTC
.,TRBJ1-2,TRBV6-1,few,CASGGDPAPSGYTF,TGTGCCAGCGGTGGAGACCCTGCGCCGTCTGGCTACACCTTC
.,TRBJ1-4,TRBV20-1,many,CSAREQPSSQLFF,TGCAGTGCTAGAGAACAGCCTTCGAGCCAACTGTTTTTT
TRBD2,TRBJ2-7,TRBV6-1,.,CASSQGLAGSLRHEQYF,TGTGCCAGCAGCCAAGGACTAGCGGGCTCCCTAAGGCACGAGCAGTACTTC
.,TRBJ1-1,TRBV5-6,.,CASSWDYRANTEAFF,TGTGCCAGCAGCTGGGATTACCGGGCGAACACTGAAGCTTTCTTT
.,TRBJ2-7,TRBV7-9,.,CASSTYGSRDEQYF,TGTGCCAGCAGCACCTACGGGAGCAGGGACGAGCAGTACTTC
.,TRBJ2-2,TRBV6-2/TRBV6-3,few,CASSYRGNTGELFF,TGTGCCAGCAGTTACAGGGGGAACACCGGGGAGCTGTTTTTT
.,TRBJ1-5,TRBV6-1,.,CASKSSGNQPQHF,TGTGCCAGCAAGTCTTCGGGCAATCAGCCCCAGCATTTT
.,TRBJ1-4,TRBV3-1,.,CASSQGVDDGFNEKLFF,TGTGCCAGCAGCCAAGGGGTCGATGACGGTTTTAATGAAAAACTGTTTTTT
.,TRBJ2-7,TRBV3-1,.,CASSFRDGVYPHSYEQYF,TGTGCCAGCAGCTTCCGGGACGGTGTTTATCCACACTCCTACGAGCAGTACTTC